This T cell receptor (beta chain) was identified during a study of blood T cell repertoires in COVID-19. Study-level information: The United States, Italy and Spain supplied acute and convalescent COVID-19 samples. The cDNA or gDNA used as material had been derived from T cells, B-cell-depleted T cells, or PBMCs.

In the original processing: Amplification from reference gene primers served as the basis for estimated nucleated cell counts. TCRdb's copy holds only in-frame clones and misses some; the assay was immunoSEQ multiplex PCR. For V, J and clone size, that table is used; D and trimming come from the DNA. Among about 74,000 clones listed, 88% were seen once. With 4 bases clipped from V and 4 bases from J, the junction kept 4 bases outside the gene matches. The V gene's germline CDR1 is LGHDT and CDR2 YNNKEL (reference sequence). The CDR3 is made up of 14 amino acids. The chain has TRBV3-1 (or the pseudogene TRBV3-2) and TRBJ2-5; the match to TRBD1 covers 9 bases. This sequence originates from an elderly woman with active or convalescent COVID-19. Material for sequencing was peripheral blood. The CDR3, as DNA: TGTGCCAGCAGCCTACAGACAGGGGGAGAGACCCAGTACTTC. Its translation is CASSLQTGGETQYF.